This T cell receptor (beta chain) is drawn from a study of spatial heterogeneity in lung cancer. This clonotype was seen a few times. A distinct unique molecular identifier was carried by each TCR cDNA molecule. TCRdb passed the 5' RACE reads through MiXCR, listing each CDR3 protein once. The table includes 85,000 to 100,000 distinct CDR3 sequences, over 9.5% detected once. Time point reported: sample taken at primary tumor resection. Whole RNA from tumor, nontumor lung or frozen PBMC was sequenced unsorted. There were roughly 72 donors, all of them untreated patients with early-stage non-small cell lung cancer. This CDR3 region has 11 residues. V dropped 10 bases and J dropped 4 bases, with 10 bases sitting between them. Germline CDR1 is SGHTA and CDR2 is FQGTGA.

The chain uses TRBV7-3 and TRBJ2-5, with D uncertain. The specimen was PBMCs, collected at surgery. The sequence derives from a male donor with early-stage non-small cell lung cancer. CDR3 DNA sequence: TGTGCCACCTTAGGTCCAGAGACCCAGTACTTC. This encodes CATLGPETQYF.